This T cell receptor (beta chain) was found in a study of T cells in Graves' hyperthyroidism and ophthalmopathy. The CDR3 sequence is 15 residues long. J gave up 4 bases and V 1 base, and 7 bases lay outside the gene matches. Germline V gene lookup returns CDR1 DFQATT and CDR2 SNEGSKA (reference sequence). This clonotype was seen a few times. Amplified regions were TCR beta CDR3 sequences from RNA transcripts. In the first-round RT-PCR of the TCR CDR3, the HTBI primer set was used. TCRdb independently ran MiXCR on the multiplex PCR reads; one entry per CDR3 protein. The sample gives about 640,000 distinct CDR3 sequences, around 20% of which show up once; 34% is in the top ten.

The TCR sequence derives from a man younger than 45 with Graves' ophthalmopathy. The sample consisted of blood. This chain links TRBV20-1 with TRBJ1-5; 7 bases match TRBD1. CDR3: CSARGPDRDNQPQHF. Here the CDR3 DNA reads TGCAGTGCTAGAGGCCCCGACAGGGATAATCAGCCCCAGCATTTT.